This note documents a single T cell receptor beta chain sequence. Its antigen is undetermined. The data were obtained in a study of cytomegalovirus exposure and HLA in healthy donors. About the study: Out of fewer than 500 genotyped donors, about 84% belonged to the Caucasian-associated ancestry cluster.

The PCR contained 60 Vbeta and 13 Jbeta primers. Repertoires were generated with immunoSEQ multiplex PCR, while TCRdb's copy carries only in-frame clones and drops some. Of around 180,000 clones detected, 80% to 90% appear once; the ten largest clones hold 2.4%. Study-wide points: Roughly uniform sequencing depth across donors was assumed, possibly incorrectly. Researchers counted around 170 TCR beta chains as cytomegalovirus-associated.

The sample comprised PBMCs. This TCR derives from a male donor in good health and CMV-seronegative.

This CDR3 is CATREGANERHEQFF. CDR3 bases: TGTGCCACCAGAGAGGGGGCTAATGAACGGCATGAGCAGTTCTTC. V and J are TRBV27 and TRBJ2-1; 7 bases are shared with TRBD1. Trimming at V came to 10 bases and at J to 8 bases, leaving 17 bases not matched to a gene. CDR3 length equals 15 residues. The germline V gene has CDR1 MNHEY and CDR2 SMNVEV (reference sequence).